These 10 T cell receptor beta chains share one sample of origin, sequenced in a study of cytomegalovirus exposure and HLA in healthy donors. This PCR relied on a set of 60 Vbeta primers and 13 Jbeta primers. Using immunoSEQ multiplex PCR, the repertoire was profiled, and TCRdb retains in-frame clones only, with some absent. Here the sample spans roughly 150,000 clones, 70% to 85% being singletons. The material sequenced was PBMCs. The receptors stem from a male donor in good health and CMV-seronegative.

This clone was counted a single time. CDR3 region: CATSRAREFTYEQYF. The CDR3 nucleotides are TGTGCCACCAGCAGAGCGAGGGAGTTCACCTACGAGCAGTACTTC. This sequence joins TRBV15 and TRBJ2-7, with a tentative D call TRBD2 (5 bases). CDR3 length: 15 residues. Germline V gives CDR1 LNHNV, CDR2 YYDKDF (reference sequence). Trimming stripped 1 base from V and 2 bases from J, with 12 bases between.

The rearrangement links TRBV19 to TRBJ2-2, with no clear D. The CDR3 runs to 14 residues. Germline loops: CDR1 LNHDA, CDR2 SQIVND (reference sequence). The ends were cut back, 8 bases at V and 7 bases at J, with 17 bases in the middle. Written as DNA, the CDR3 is TGTGCCAGTCCCCCTTCGAAGCTCGGCGGGGAGCTGTTTTTT. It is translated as CASPPSKLGGELFF.

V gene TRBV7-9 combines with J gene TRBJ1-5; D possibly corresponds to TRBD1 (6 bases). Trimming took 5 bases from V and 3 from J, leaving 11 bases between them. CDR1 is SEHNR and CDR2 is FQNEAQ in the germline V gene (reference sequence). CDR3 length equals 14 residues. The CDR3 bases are TGTGCCAGCAGCCCGGGACATCTCAATCAGCCCCAGCATTTT. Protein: CASSPGHLNQPQHF.

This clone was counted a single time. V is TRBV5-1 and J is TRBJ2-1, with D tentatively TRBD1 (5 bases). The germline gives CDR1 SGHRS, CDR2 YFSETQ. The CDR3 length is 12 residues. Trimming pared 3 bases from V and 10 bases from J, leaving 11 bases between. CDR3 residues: CASSSAGLEQFF. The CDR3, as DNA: TGCGCCAGCAGCTCGGCAGGGCTAGAGCAGTTCTTC.

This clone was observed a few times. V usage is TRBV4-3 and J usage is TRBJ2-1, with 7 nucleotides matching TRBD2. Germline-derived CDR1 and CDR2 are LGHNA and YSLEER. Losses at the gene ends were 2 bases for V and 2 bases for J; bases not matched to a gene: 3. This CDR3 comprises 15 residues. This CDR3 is CASSQLSGTYNEQFF. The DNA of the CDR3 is TGCGCCAGCAGCCAACTGAGCGGGACCTACAATGAGCAGTTCTTC.

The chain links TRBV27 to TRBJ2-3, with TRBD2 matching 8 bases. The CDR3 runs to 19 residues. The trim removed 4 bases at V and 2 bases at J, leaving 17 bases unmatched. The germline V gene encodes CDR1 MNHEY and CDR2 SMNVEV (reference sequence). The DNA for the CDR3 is TGTGCCAGCAGTTCAGGACTAGCCATTGGCCCCGTTATCACAGATACGCAGTATTTT. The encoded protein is CASSSGLAIGPVITDTQYF.

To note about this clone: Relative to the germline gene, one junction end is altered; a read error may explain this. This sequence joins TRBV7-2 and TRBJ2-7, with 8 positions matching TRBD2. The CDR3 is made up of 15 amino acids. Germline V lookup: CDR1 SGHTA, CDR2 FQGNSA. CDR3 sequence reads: CASRFGGAGSYEQYF. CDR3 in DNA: TGTGCCAGCCGCTTCGGGGGGGCAGGTTCCTACGAGCAGTACTTC.

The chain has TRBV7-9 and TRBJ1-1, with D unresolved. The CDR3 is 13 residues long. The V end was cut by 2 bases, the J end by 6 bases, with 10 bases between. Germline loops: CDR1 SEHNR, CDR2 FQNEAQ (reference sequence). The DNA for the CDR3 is TGTGCCAGCAGCTTACAGGTGGGCGCTGAAGCTTTCTTT. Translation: CASSLQVGAEAFF. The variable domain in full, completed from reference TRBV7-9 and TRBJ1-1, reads DTGVSQNPRHKITKRGQNVTFRCDPISEHNRLYWYRQTLGQGPEFLTYFQNEAQLEKSRLLSDRFSAERPKGSFSTLEIQRTEQGDSAMYLCASSLQVGAEAFFGQGTRLTVV.

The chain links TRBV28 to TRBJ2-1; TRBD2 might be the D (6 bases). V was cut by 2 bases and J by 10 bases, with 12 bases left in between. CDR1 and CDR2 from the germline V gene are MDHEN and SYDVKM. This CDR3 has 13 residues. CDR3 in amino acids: CASSLRRVGEQFF. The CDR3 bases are TGTGCCAGCAGTTTACGGAGGGTTGGAGAGCAGTTCTTC.

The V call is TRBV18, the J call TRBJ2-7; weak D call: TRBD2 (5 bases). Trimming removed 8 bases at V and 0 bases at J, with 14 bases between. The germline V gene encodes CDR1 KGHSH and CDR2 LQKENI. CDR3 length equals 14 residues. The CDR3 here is CASHAGVSSYEQYF. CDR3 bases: TGTGCCAGCCATGCCGGGGTTTCCTCCTACGAGCAGTACTTC.